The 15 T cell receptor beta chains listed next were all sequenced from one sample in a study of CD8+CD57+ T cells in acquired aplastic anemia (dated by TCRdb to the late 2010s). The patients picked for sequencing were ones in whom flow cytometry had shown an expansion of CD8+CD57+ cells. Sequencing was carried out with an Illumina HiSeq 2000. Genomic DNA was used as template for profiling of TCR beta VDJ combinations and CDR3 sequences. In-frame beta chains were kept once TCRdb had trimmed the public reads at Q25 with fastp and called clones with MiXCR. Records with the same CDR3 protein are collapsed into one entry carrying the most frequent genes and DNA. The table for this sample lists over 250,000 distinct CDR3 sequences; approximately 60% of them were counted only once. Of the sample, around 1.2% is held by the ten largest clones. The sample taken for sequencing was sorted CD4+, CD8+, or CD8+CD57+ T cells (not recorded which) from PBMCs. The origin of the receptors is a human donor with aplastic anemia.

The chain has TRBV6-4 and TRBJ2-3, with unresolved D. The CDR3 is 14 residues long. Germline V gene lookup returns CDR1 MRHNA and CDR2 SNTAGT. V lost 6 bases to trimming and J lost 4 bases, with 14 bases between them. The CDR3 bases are TGTGCCAGCAGCTCAACCGAGCGTGCAGATACGCAGTATTTT. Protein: CASSSTERADTQYF.

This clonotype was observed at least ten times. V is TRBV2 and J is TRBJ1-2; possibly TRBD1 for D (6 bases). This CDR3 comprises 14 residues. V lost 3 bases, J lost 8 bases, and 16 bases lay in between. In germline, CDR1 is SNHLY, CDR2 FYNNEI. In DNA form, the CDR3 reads TGTGCCAGCAGTGATAGGGGGGGGCGCGGGGGCTACACCTTC. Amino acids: CASSDRGGRGGYTF.

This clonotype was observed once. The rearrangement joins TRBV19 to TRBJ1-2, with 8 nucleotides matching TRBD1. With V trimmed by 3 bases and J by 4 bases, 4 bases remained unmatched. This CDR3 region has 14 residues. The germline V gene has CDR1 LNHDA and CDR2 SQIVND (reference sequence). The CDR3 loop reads CASSIGTGGYGYTF. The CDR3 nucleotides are TGTGCCAGTAGTATTGGAACAGGGGGCTATGGCTACACCTTC.

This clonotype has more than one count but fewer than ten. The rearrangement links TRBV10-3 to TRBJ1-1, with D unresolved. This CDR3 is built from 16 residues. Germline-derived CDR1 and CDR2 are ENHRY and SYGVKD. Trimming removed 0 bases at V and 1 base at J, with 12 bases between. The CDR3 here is CAISESRVTGNTEAFF. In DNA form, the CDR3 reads TGTGCCATCAGTGAGTCGAGGGTGACTGGGAACACTGAAGCTTTCTTT.

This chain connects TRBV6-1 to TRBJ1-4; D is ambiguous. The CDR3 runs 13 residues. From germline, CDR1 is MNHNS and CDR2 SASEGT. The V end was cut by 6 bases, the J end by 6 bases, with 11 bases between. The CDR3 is CASSPRQDEKLFF. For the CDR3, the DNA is TGTGCCAGCAGCCCTCGTCAGGATGAAAAACTGTTTTTT.

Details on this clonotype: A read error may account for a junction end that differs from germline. Here the CDR3 DNA reads TGTTCCAGCAGCCGAGTTAACTCCTACGAGAAGTACTTC. Protein product: CSSSRVNSYEKYF. V usage is TRBV7-2 and J usage is TRBJ2-7; no firm D call. Looked up from germline, CDR1 is SGHTA and CDR2 is FQGNSA. The CDR3 has 13 residues.

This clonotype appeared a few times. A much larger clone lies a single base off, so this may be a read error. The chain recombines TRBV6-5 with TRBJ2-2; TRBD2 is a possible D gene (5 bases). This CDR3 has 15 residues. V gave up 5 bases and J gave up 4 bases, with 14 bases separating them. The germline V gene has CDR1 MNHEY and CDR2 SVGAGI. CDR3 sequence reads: CASSETGILTGELFF. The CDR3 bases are TGTGCCAGCAGTGAAACCGGGATACTCACCGGGGAGCTGTTTTTT.

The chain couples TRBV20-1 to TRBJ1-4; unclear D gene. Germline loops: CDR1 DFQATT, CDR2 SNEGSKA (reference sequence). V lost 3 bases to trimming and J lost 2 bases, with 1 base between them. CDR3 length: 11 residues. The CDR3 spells CSARTNEKLFF. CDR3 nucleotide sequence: TGCAGTGCTAGGACTAATGAAAAACTGTTTTTT.

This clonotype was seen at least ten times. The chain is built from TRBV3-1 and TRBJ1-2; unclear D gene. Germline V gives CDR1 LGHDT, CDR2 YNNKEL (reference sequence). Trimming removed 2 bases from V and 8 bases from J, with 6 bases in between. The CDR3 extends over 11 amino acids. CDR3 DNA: TGTGCCAGCAGCCAAAATCGAGGCTACACCTTC. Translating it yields CASSQNRGYTF. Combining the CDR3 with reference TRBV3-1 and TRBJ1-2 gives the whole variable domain DTAVSQTPKYLVTQMGNDKSIKCEQNLGHDTMYWYKQDSKKFLKIMFSYNNKELIINETVPNRFSPKSPDKAHLNLHINSLELGDSAVYFCASSQNRGYTFGSGTRLTVV.

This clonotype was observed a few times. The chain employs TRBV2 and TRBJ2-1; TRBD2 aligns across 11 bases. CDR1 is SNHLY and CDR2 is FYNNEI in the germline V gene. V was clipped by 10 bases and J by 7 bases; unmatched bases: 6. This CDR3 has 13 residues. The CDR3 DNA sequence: TGTGCCACCGGGGTAGCGGGAGGGAATGAGCAGTTCTTC. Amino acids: CATGVAGGNEQFF.

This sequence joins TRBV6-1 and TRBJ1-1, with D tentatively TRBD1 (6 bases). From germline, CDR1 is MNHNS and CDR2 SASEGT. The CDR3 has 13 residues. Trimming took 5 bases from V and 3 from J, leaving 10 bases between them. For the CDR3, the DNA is TGTGCCAGCAGTATGCCAGGGGACACTGAAGCTTTCTTT. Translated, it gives CASSMPGDTEAFF.

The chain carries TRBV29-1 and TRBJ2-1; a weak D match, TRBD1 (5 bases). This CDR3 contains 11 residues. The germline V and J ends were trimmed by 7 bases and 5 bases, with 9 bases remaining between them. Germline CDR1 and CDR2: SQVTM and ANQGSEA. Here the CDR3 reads CSDTGNNEQFF. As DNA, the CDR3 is TGCAGCGATACAGGTAACAATGAGCAGTTCTTC.

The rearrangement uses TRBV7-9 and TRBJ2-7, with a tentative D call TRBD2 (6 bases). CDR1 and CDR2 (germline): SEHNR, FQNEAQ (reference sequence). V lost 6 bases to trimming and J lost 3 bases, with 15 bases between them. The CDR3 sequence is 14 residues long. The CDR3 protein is CASSNFGGDYEQYF. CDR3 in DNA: TGTGCCAGCAGTAATTTCGGGGGAGACTACGAGCAGTACTTC.

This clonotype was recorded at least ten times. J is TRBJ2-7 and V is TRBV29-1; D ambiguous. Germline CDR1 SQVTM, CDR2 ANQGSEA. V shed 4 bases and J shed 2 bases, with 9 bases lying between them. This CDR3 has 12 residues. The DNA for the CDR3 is TGCAGCGTTGGCAGAGTTACCTACGAGCAGTACTTC. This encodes CSVGRVTYEQYF.

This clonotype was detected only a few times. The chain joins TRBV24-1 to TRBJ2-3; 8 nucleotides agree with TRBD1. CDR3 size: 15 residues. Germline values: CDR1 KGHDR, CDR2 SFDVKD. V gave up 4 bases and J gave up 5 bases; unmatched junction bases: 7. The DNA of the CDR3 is TGTGCCACCAGTGACCGTGGACAGGGCGTAGATACGCAGTATTTT. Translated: CATSDRGQGVDTQYF.